This T cell receptor (beta chain) originates from a study of patients and donors after allogeneic stem cell transplantation. MiXCR was run by TCRdb on the RT-PCR reads, yielding one entry per CDR3 protein. The sample yields some 1,800 distinct CDR3 sequences, about 20% seen once. By frequency in the sample, this clonotype is large. The germline CDR1 and CDR2 sequences are KGHSH and LQKENI. The CDR3 extends over 16 amino acids. V shed 0 bases and J 7 bases; nucleotides not matched to a gene: 6. The sequenced sample was blood, either unsorted or a sorted T cell fraction (not recorded which). The TCR originated in a human donor who was either an allogeneic HSCT recipient or a stem cell or donor lymphocyte infusion donor (not recorded which). It is not recorded whose cells these are; they may come from a transplant donor. The chain couples TRBV18 to TRBJ2-1; 10 nucleotides line up with TRBD2. Here the CDR3 reads CASSPPSSGGNNEQFF. The CDR3 DNA follows: TGTGCCAGCTCACCACCGAGTAGCGGGGGGAATAATGAGCAGTTCTTC.